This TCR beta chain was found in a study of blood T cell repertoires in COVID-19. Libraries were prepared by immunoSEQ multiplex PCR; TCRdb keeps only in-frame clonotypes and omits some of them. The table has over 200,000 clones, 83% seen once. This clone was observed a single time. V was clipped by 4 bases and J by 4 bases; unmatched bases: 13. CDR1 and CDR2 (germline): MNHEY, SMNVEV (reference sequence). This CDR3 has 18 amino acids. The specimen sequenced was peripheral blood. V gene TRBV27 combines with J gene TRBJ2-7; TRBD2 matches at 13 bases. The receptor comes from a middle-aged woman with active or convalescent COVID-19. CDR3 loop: CASSSGLAGDGNLYEQYF. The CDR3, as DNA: TGTGCCAGCAGTTCCGGACTAGCGGGAGATGGGAACTTATACGAGCAGTACTTC.